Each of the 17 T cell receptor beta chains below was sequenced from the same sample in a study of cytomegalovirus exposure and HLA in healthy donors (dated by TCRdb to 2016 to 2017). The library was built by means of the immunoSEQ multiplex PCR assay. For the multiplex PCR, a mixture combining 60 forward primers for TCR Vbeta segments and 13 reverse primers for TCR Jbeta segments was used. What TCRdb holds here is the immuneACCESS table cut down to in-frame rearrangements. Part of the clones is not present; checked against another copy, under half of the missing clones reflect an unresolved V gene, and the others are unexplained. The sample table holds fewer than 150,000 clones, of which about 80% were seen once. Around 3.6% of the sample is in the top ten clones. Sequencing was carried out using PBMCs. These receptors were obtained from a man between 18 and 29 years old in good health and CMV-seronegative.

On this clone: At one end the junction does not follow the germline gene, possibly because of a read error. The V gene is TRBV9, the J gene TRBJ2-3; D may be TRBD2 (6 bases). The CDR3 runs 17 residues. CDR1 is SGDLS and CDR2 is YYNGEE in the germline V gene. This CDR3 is CASGVAPAGSSTDTQYF. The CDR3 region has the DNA TGTGCCAGCGGCGTAGCTCCAGCGGGTTCTAGCACAGATACGCAGTATTTT.

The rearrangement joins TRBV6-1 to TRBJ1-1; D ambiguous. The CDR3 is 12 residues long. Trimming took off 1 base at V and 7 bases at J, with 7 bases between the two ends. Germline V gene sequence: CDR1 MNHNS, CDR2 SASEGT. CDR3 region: CASSEGWSEAFF. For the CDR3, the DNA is TGTGCCAGCAGTGAAGGGTGGAGTGAAGCTTTCTTT.

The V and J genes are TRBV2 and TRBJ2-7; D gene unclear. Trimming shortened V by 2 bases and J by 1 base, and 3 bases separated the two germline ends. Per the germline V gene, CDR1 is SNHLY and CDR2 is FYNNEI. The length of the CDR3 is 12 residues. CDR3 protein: CASSESSYEQYF. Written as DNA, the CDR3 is TGTGCCAGCAGTGAATCTTCCTACGAGCAGTACTTC. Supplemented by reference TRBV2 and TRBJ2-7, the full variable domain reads EPEVTQTPSHQVTQMGQEVILRCVPISNHLYFYWYRQILGQKVEFLVSFYNNEISEKSEIFDDQFSVERPDGSNFTLKIRSTKLEDSAMYFCASSESSYEQYFGPGTRLTVT.

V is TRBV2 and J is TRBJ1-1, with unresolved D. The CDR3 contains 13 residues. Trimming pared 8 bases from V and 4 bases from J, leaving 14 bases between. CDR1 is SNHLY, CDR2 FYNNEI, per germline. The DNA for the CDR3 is TGTGCCAGCCATCGGGAAGGCGCCACTGAAGCTTTCTTT. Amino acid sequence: CASHREGATEAFF.

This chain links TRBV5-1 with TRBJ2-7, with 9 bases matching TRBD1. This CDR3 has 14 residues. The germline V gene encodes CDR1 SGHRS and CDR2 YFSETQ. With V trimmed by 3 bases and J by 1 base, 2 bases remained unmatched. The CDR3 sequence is CASSWGQGSYEQYF. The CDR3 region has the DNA TGCGCCAGCAGCTGGGGACAGGGTTCCTACGAGCAGTACTTC.

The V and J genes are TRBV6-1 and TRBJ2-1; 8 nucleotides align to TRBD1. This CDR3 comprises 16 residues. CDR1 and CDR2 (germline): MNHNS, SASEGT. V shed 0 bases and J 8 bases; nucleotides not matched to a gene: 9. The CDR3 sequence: CASSEAARGRLDEQFF. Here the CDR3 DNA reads TGTGCCAGCAGTGAAGCGGCCAGGGGGCGCTTGGATGAGCAGTTCTTC.

The CDR3, as DNA: TGTGCCAGCAGTGAGACTTACAGCAATCAGCCCCAGCATTTT. This codes for CASSETYSNQPQHF. The V gene is TRBV25-1, the J gene TRBJ1-5, with D unresolved. This CDR3 has 14 amino acids. V dropped 3 bases and J dropped 1 base, with 7 bases sitting between them. Germline V lookup: CDR1 MGHDK, CDR2 SYGVNS.

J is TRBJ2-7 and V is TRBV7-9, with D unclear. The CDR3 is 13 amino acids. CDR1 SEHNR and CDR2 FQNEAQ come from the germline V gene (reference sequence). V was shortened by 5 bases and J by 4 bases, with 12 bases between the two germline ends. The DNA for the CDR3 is TGTGCCAGCAGCGGAGTCAGACCTTACGAGCAGTACTTC. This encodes CASSGVRPYEQYF.

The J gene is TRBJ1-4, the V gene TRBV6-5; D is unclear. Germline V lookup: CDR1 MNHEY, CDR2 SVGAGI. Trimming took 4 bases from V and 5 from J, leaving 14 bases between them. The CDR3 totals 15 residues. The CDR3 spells CASSSYVARNEKLFF. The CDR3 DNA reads TGTGCCAGCAGTTCATACGTAGCCCGGAATGAAAAACTGTTTTTT.

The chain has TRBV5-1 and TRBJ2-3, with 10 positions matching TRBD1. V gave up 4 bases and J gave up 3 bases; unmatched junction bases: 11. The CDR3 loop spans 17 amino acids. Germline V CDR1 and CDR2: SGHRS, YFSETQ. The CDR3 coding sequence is TGCGCCAGCAGCCGCATGACAGGGGGCAGGAGGACAGATACGCAGTATTTT. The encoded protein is CASSRMTGGRRTDTQYF. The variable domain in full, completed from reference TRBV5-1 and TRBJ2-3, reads KAGVTQTPRYLIKTRGQQVTLSCSPISGHRSVSWYQQTPGQGLQFLFEYFSETQRNKGNFPGRFSGRQFSNSRSEMNVSTLELGDSALYLCASSRMTGGRRTDTQYFGPGTRLTVL.

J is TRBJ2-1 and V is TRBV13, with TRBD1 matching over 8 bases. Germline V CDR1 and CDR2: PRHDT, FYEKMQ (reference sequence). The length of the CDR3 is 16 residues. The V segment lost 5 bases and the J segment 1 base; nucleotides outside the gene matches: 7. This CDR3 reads CASSPSDRGSYNEQFF. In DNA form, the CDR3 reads TGTGCCAGCAGCCCCTCCGACAGGGGATCCTACAATGAGCAGTTCTTC.

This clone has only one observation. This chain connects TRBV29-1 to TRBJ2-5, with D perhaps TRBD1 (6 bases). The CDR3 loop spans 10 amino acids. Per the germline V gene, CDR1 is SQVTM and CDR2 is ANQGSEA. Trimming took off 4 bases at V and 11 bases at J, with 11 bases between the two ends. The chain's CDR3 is CSVGGREQYF. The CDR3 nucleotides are TGCAGCGTTGGGGGGCGAGAGCAGTACTTC.

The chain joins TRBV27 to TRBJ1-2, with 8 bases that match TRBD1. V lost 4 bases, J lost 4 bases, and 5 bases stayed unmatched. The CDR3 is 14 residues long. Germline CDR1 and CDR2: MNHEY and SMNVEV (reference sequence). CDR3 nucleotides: TGTGCCAGCAGTTGGGTAGACAGGGGCTATGGCTACACCTTC. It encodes CASSWVDRGYGYTF.

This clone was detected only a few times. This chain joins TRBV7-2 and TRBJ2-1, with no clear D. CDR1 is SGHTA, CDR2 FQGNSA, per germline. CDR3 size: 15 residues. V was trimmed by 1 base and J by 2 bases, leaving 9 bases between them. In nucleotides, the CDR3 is TGTGCCAGCAGCTTAGGCGGAACTACCTACAATGAGCAGTTCTTC. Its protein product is CASSLGGTTYNEQFF.

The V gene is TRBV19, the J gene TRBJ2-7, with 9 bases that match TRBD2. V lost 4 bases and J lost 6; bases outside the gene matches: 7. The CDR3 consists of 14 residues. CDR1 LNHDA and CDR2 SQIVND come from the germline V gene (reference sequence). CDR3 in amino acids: CASSTNLAGREQYF. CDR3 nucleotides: TGTGCCAGTAGTACCAACCTAGCGGGACGCGAGCAGTACTTC.

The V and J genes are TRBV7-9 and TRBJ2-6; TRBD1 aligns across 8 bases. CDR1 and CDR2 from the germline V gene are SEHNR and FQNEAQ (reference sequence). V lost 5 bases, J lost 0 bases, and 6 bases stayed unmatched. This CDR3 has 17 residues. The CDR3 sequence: CASSRNRGNSGANVLTF. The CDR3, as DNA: TGTGCCAGCAGCCGAAACAGGGGGAACTCTGGGGCCAACGTCCTGACTTTC.

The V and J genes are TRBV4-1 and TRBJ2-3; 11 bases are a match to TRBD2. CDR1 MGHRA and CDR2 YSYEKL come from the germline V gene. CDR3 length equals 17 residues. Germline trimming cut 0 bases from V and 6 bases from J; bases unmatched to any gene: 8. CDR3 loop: CASSQDKGLAGGDTQYF. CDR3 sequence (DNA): TGCGCCAGCAGCCAAGATAAGGGGCTAGCGGGAGGTGATACGCAGTATTTT.